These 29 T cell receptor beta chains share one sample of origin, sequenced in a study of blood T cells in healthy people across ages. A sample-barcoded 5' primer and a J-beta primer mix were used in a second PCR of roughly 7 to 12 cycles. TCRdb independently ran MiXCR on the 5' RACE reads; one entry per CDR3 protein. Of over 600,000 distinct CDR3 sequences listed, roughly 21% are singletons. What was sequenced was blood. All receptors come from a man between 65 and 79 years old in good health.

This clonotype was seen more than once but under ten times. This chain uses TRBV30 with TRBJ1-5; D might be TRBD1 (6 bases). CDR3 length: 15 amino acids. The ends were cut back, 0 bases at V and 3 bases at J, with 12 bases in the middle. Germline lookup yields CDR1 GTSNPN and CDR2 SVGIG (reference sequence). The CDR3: CAWSVTGQTNQPQHF. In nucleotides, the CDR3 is TGTGCCTGGAGTGTAACCGGACAGACCAATCAGCCCCAGCATTTT.

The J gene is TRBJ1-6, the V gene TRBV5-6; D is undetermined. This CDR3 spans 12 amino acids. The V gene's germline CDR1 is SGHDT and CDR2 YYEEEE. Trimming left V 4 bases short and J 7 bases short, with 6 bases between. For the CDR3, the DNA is TGTGCCAGCAGCCCATGGAATTCACCCCTCCACTTT. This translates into CASSPWNSPLHF. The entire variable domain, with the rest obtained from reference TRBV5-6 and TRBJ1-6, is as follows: DAGVTQSPTHLIKTRGQQVTLRCSPKSGHDTVSWYQQALGQGPQFIFQYYEEEERQRGNFPDRFSGHQFPNYSSELNVNALLLGDSALYLCASSPWNSPLHFGNGTRLTVT.

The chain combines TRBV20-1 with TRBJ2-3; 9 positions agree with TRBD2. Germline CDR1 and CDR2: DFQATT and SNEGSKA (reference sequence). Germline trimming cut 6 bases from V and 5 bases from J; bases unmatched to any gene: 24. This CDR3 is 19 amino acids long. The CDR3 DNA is TGCAGTGCACCCGTCACGGGACTAGCTCGTGGGGCACGTGGAGATACGCAGTATTTT. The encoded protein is CSAPVTGLARGARGDTQYF.

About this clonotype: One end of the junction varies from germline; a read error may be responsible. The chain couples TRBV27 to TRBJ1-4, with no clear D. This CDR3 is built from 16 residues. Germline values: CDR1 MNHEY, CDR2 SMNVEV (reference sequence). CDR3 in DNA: TGTGCCAGCAGTTTAACCCGGACGGCAACTAATGAGAAACTGTTTTTT. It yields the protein CASSLTRTATNEKLFF.

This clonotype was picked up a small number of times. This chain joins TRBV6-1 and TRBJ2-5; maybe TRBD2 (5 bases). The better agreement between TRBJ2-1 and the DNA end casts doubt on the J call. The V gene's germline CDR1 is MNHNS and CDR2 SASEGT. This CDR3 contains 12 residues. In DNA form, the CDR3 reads TGTGCCAGCAGTGAAGTAGCGACTGAGCAGTTCTTC. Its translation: CASSEVATEQFF.

CDR3: CSVVRAGVSYEQYF. Written as DNA, the CDR3 is TGCAGCGTAGTAAGAGCGGGAGTTAGCTACGAGCAGTACTTC. The chain uses TRBV29-1 and TRBJ2-7; TRBD2 matches 8 bases. CDR1 and CDR2 (germline): SQVTM, ANQGSEA. With 6 bases clipped from V and 3 bases from J, the junction kept 10 bases outside the gene matches. The CDR3 has 14 amino acids.

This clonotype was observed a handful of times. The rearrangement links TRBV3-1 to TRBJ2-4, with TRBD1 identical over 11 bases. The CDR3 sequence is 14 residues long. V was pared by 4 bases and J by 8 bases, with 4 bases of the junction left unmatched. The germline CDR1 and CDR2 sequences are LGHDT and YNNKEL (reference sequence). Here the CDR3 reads CASSPLGQGDIQYF. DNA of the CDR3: TGTGCCAGCAGCCCCTTGGGACAGGGGGACATTCAGTACTTC.

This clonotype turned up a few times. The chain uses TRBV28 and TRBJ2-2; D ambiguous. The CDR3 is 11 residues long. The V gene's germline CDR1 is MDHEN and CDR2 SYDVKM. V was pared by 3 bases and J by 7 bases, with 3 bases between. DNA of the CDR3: TGTGCCAGCAGTTTGCGCGGGGAGCTGTTTTTT. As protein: CASSLRGELFF. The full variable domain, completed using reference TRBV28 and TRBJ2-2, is DVKVTQSSRYLVKRTGEKVFLECVQDMDHENMFWYRQDPGLGLRLIYFSYDVKMKEKGDIPEGYSVSREKKERFSLILESASTNQTSMYLCASSLRGELFFGEGSRLTVL.

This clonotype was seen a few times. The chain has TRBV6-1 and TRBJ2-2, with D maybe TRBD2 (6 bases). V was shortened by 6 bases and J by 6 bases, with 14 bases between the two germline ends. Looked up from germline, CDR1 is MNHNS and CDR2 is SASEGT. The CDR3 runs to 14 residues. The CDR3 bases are TGTGCCAGCAGGATAGCGGTCCCTGCCGGGGAGCTGTTTTTT. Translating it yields CASRIAVPAGELFF.

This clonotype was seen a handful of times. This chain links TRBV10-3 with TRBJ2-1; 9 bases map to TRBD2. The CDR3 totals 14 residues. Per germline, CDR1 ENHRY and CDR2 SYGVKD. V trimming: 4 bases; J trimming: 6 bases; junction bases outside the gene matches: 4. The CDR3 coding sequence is TGTGCCATCAGTGTGGCTAGCGGGGCCAATGAGCAGTTCTTC. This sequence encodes CAISVASGANEQFF.

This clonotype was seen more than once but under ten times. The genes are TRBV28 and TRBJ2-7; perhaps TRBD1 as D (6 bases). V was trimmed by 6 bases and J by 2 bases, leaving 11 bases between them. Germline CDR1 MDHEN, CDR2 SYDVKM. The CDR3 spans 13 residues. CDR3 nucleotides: TGTGCCAGCAGAACAGGGCTGGCCTACGAGCAGTACTTC. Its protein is CASRTGLAYEQYF.

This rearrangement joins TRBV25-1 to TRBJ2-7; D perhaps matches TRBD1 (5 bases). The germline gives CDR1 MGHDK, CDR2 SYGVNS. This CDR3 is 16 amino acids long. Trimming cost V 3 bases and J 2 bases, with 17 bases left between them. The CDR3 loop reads CASSDPTVRGTYEQYF. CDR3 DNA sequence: TGTGCCAGCAGTGATCCGACCGTAAGGGGAACCTACGAGCAGTACTTC.

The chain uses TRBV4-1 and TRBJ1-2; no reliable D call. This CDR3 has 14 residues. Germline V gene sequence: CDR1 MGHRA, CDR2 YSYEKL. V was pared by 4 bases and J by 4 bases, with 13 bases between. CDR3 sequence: CASSLEREPYGYTF. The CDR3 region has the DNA TGCGCCAGCAGCCTAGAAAGGGAACCCTATGGCTACACCTTC.

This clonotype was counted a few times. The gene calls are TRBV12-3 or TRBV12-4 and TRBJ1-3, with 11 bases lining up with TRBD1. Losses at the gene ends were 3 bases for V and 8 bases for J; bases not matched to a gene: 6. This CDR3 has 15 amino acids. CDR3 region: CASSLGTGGWDTIYF. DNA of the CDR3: TGTGCCAGCAGTTTGGGGACAGGGGGTTGGGACACCATATATTTT.

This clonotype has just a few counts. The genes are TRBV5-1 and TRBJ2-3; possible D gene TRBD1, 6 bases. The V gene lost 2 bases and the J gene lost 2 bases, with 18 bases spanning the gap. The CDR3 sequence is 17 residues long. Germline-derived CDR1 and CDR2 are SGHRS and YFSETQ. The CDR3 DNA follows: TGCGCCAGCAGCTTCCTCGAGACAGGTCTACCCACAGATACGCAGTATTTT. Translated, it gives CASSFLETGLPTDTQYF.

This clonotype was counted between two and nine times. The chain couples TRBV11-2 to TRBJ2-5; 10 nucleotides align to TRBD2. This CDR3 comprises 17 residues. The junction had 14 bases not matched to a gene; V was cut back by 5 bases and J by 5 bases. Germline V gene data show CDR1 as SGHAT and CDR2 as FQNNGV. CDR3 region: CASSLESLAGDRETQYF. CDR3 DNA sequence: TGTGCCAGCAGCCTCGAGTCGCTAGCGGGAGATCGGGAGACCCAGTACTTC.

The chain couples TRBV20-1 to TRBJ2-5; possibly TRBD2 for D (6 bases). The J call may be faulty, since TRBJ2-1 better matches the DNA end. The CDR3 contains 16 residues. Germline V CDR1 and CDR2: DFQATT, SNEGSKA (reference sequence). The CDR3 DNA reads TGCAGTGCTAGAGATTCGGCGGGGACTGGACGCAATGAGCAGTTCTTC. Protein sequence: CSARDSAGTGRNEQFF.

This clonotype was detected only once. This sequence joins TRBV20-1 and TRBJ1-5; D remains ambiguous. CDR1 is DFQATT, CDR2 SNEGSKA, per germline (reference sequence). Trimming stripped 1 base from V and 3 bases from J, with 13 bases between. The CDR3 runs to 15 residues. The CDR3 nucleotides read TGCAGTGCTAGAGCCACTAACAGCTACAATCAGCCCCAGCATTTT. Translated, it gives CSARATNSYNQPQHF.

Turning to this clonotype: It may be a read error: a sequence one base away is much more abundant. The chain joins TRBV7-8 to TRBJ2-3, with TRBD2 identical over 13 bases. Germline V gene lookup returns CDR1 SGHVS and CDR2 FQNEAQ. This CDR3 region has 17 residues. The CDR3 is CAGSYWTSGSGTDTQYF. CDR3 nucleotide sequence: TGTGCCGGCAGCTACTGGACTAGCGGGAGTGGCACAGATACGCAGTATTTT.

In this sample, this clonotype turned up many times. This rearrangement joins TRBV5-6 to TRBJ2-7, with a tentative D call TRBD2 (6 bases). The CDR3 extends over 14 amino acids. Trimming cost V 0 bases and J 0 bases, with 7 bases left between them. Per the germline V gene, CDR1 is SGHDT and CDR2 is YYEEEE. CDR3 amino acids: CASSLGGDSYEQYF. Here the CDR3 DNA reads TGTGCCAGCAGCTTGGGCGGGGACTCCTACGAGCAGTACTTC. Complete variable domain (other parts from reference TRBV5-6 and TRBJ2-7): DAGVTQSPTHLIKTRGQQVTLRCSPKSGHDTVSWYQQALGQGPQFIFQYYEEEERQRGNFPDRFSGHQFPNYSSELNVNALLLGDSALYLCASSLGGDSYEQYFGPGTRLTVT.

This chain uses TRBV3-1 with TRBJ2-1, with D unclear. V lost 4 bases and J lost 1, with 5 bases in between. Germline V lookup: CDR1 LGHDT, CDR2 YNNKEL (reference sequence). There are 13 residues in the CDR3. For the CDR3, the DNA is TGTGCCAGCAGCCCCGAATCCTACAATGAGCAGTTCTTC. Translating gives CASSPESYNEQFF.

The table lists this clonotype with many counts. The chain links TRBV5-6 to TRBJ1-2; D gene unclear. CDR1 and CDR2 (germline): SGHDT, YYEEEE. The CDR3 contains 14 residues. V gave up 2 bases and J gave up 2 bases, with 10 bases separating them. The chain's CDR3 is CASSLAQHNYGYTF. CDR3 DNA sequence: TGTGCCAGCAGCTTAGCACAGCACAACTATGGCTACACCTTC.

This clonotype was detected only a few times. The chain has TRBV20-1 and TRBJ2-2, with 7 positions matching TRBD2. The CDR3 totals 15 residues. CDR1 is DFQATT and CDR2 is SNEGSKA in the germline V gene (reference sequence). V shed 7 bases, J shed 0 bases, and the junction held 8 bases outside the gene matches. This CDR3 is CSVGGGLSNTGELFF. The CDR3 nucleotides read TGCAGTGTCGGCGGGGGACTATCGAACACCGGGGAGCTGTTTTTT.

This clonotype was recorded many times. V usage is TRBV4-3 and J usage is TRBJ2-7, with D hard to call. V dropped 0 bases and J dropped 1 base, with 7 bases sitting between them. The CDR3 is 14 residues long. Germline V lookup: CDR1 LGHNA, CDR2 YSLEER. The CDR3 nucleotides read TGCGCCAGCAGCCAAGACCAAGGATCCTACGAGCAGTACTTC. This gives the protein CASSQDQGSYEQYF.

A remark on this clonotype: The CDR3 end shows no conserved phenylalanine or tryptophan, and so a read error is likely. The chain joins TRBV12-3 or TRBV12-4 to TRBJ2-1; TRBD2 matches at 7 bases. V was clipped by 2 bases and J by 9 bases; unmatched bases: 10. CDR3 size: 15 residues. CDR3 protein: CASSLRASGEGEQFL. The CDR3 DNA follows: TGTGCCAGCAGTTTAAGGGCTAGCGGAGAGGGTGAGCAGTTCCTC.

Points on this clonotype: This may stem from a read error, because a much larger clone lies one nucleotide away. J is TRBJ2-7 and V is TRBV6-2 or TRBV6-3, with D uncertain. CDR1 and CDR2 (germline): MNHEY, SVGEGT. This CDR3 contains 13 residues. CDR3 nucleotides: TGTGCCAGCAGTTACCGCCCCTCCTACGGGCAGTACTTC. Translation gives CASSYRPSYGQYF.

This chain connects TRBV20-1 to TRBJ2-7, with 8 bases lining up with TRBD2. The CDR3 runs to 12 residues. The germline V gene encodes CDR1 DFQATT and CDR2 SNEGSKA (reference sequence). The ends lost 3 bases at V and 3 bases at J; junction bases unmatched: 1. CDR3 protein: CSASGGVYEQYF. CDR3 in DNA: TGCAGTGCTAGCGGGGGGGTCTACGAGCAGTACTTC.

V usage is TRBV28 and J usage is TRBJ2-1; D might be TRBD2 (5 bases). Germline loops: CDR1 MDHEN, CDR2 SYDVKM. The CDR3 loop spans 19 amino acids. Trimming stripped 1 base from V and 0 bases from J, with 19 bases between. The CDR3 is CASSLFRDLWRSSYNEQFF. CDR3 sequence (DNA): TGTGCCAGCAGTTTATTCCGCGATCTCTGGAGGAGCTCCTACAATGAGCAGTTCTTC. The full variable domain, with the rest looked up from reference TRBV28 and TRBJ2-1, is DVKVTQSSRYLVKRTGEKVFLECVQDMDHENMFWYRQDPGLGLRLIYFSYDVKMKEKGDIPEGYSVSREKKERFSLILESASTNQTSMYLCASSLFRDLWRSSYNEQFFGPGTRLTVL.

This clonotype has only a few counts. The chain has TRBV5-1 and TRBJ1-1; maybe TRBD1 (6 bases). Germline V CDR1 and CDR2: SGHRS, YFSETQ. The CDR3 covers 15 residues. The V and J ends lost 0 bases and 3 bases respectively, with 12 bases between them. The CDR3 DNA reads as TGCGCCAGCAGCTTGGGACAGGTACGGGACACTGAAGCTTTCTTT. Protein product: CASSLGQVRDTEAFF. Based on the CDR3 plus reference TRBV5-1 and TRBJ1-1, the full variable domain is KAGVTQTPRYLIKTRGQQVTLSCSPISGHRSVSWYQQTPGQGLQFLFEYFSETQRNKGNFPGRFSGRQFSNSRSEMNVSTLELGDSALYLCASSLGQVRDTEAFFGQGTRLTVV.